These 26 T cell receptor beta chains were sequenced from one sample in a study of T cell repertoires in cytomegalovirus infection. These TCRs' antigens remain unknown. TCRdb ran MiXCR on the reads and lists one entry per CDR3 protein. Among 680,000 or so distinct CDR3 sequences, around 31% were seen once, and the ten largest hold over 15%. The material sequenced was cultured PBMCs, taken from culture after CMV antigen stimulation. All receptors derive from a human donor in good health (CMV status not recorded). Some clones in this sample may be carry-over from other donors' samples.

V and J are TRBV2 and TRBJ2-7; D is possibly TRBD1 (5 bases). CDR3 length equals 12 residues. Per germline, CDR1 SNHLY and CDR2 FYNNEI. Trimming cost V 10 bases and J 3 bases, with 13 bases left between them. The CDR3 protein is CATFDRYYEQYF. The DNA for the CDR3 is TGTGCCACCTTTGACAGATACTACGAGCAGTACTTC. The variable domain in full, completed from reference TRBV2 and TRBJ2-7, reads EPEVTQTPSHQVTQMGQEVILRCVPISNHLYFYWYRQILGQKVEFLVSFYNNEISEKSEIFDDQFSVERPDGSNFTLKIRSTKLEDSAMYFCATFDRYYEQYFGPGTRLTVT.

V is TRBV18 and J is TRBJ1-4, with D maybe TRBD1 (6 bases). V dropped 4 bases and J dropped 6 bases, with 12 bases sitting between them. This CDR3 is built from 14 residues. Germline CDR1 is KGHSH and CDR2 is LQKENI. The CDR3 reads CASSLPGADEKLFF. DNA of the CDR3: TGTGCCAGCTCACTCCCGGGGGCGGATGAAAAACTGTTTTTT. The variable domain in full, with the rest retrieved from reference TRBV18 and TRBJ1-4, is NAGVMQNPRHLVRRRGQEARLRCSPMKGHSHVYWYRQLPEEGLKFMVYLQKENIIDESGMPKERFSAEFPKEGPSILRIQQVVRGDSAAYFCASSLPGADEKLFFGSGTQLSVL.

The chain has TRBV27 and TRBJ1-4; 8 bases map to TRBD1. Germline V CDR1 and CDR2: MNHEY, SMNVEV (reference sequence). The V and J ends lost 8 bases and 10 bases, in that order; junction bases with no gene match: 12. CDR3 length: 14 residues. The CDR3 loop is CASAIDRGFGKLFF. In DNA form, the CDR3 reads TGTGCCAGCGCCATTGACAGGGGATTTGGAAAACTGTTTTTT.

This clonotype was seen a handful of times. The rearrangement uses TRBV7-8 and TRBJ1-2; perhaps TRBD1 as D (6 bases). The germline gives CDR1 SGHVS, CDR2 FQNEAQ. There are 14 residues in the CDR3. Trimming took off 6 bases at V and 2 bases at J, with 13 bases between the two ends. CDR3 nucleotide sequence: TGTGCCAGCAGTCCAGGACAGCAAAACTATGGCTACACCTTC. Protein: CASSPGQQNYGYTF.

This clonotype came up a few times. CDR3 residues: CASAVVEETQYF. For the CDR3, the DNA is TGTGCCAGCGCGGTGGTCGAAGAGACCCAGTACTTC. The chain recombines TRBV7-2 with TRBJ2-5, with D hard to call. Per germline, CDR1 SGHTA and CDR2 FQGNSA. CDR3 length: 12 amino acids. Trimming left V 8 bases short and J 3 bases short, with 10 bases between.

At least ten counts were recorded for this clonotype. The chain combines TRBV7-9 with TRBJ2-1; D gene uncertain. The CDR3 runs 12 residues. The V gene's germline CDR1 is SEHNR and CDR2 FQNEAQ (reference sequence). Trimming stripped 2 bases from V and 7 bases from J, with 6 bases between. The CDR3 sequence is CASSLRTNEQFF. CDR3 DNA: TGTGCCAGCAGCTTACGTACGAATGAGCAGTTCTTC.

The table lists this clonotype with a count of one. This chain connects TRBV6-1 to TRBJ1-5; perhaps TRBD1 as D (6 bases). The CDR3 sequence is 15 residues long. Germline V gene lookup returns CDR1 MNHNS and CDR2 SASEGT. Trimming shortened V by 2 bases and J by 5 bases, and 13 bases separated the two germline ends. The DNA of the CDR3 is TGTGCCAGCAGTGAAACCGAGGACAGATATCAGCCCCAGCATTTT. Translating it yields CASSETEDRYQPQHF.

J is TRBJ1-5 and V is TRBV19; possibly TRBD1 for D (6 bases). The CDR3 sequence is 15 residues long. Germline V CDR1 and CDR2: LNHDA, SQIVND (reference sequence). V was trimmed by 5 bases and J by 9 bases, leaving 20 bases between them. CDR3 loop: CASSSPGTLQWPQHF. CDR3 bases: TGTGCCAGTAGTTCCCCCGGGACACTGCAATGGCCCCAGCATTTT. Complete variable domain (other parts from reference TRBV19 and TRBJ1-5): DGGITQSPKYLFRKEGQNVTLSCEQNLNHDAMYWYRQDPGQGLRLIYYSQIVNDFQKGDIAEGYSVSREKKESFPLTVTSAQKNPTAFYLCASSSPGTLQWPQHFGDGTRLSIL.

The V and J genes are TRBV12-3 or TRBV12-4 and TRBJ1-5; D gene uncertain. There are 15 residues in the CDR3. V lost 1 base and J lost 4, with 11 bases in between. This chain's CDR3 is CASSLVASPNQPQHF. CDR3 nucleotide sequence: TGTGCCAGCAGTTTAGTAGCCTCCCCTAATCAGCCCCAGCATTTT.

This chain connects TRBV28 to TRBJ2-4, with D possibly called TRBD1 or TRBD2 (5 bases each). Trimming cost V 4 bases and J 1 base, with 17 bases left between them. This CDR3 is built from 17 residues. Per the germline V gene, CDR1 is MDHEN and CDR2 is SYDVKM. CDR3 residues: CASSSGTRGAAKNIQYF. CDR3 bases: TGTGCCAGCAGTTCCGGGACCCGAGGGGCGGCCAAAAACATTCAGTACTTC.

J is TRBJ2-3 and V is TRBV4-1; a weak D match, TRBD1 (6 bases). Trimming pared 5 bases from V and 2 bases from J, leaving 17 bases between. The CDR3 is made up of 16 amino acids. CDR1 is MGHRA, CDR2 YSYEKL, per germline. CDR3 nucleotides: TGCGCCAGCAGCTTATCCCGGGACACCATCACAGATACGCAGTATTTT. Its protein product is CASSLSRDTITDTQYF.

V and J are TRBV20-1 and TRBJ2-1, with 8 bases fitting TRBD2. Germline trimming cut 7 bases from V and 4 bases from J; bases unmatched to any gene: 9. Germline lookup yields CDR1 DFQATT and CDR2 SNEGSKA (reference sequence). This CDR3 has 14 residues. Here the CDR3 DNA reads TGCAGTGGCCGGGGTAGCGGGATGTACAATGAGCAGTTCTTC. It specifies CSGRGSGMYNEQFF.

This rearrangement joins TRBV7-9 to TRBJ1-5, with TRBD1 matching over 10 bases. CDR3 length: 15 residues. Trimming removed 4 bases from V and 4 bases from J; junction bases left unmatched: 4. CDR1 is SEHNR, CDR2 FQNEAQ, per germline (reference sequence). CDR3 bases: TGTGCCAGCAGCTGGGGGACAGGGGATAATCAGCCCCAGCATTTT. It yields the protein CASSWGTGDNQPQHF.

CDR3 bases: TGTGCCAGCAGCCAGTCGGTTTCACCCCTCCACTTT. It translates to CASSQSVSPLHF. The chain joins TRBV7-6 to TRBJ1-6; no reliable D call. CDR3 length: 12 amino acids. Per germline, CDR1 SGHVS and CDR2 FNYEAQ. V shed 5 bases and J shed 9 bases, with 8 bases lying between them.

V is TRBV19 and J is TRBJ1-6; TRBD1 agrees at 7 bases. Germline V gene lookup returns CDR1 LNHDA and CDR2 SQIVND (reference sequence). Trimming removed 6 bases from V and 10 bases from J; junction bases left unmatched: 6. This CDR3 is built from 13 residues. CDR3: CASSPRGWSPLHF. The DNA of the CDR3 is TGTGCCAGTAGCCCCAGGGGGTGGTCACCCCTCCACTTT.

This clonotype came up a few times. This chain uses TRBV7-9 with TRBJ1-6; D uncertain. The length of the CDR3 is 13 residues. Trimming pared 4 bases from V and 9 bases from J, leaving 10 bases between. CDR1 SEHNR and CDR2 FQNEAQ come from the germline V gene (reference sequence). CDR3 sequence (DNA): TGTGCCAGCAGCTCCTTCTTTGGTTCACCCCTCCACTTT. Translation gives CASSSFFGSPLHF. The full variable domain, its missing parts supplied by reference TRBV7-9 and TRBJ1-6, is DTGVSQNPRHKITKRGQNVTFRCDPISEHNRLYWYRQTLGQGPEFLTYFQNEAQLEKSRLLSDRFSAERPKGSFSTLEIQRTEQGDSAMYLCASSSFFGSPLHFGNGTRLTVT.

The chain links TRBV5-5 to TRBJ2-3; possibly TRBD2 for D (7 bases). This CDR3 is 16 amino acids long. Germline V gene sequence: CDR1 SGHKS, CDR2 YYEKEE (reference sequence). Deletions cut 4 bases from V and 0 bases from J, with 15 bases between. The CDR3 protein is CASSVGGGASTDTQYF. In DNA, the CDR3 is TGTGCCAGCAGCGTTGGGGGGGGGGCTAGCACAGATACGCAGTATTTT.

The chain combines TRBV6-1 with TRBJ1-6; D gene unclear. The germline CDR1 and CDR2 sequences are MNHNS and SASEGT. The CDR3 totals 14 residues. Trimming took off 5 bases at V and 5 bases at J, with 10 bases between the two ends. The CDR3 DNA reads TGTGCCAGCAGTTCAGGTCCGAATAATTCACCCCTCCACTTT. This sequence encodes CASSSGPNNSPLHF.

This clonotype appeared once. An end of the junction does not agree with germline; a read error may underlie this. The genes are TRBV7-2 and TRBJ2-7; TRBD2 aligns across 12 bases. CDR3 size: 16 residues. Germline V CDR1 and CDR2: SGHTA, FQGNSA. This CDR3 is CASSPTSGGPNTEHYF. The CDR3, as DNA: TGTGCCAGCAGCCCGACTAGCGGGGGTCCAAATACGGAGCATTACTTC.

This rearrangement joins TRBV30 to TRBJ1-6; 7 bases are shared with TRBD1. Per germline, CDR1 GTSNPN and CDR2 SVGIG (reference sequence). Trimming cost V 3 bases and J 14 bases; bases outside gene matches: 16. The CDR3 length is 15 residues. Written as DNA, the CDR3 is TGTGCCTGGAGGAACGGACAGGAGGCCTTTTCGGCCCTCCACTTT. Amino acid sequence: CAWRNGQEAFSALHF.

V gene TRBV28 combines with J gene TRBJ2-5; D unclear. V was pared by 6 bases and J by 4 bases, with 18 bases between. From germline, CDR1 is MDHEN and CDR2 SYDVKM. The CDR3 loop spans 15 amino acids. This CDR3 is CASSGPSKGTETQYF. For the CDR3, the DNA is TGTGCCAGCAGCGGTCCTTCTAAGGGCACAGAGACCCAGTACTTC. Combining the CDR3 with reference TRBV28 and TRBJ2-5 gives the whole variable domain DVKVTQSSRYLVKRTGEKVFLECVQDMDHENMFWYRQDPGLGLRLIYFSYDVKMKEKGDIPEGYSVSREKKERFSLILESASTNQTSMYLCASSGPSKGTETQYFGPGTRLLVL.

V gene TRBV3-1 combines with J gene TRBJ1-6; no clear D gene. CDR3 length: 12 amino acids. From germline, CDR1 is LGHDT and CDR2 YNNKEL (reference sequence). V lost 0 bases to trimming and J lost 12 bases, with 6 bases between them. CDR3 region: CASSQDSGPLHF. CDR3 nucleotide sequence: TGTGCCAGCAGCCAAGACAGCGGACCCCTCCACTTT.

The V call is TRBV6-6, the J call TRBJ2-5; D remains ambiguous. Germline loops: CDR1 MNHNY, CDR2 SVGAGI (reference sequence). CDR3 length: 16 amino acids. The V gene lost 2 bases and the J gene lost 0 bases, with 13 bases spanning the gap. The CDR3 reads CASSYTLQAHQETQYF. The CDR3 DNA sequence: TGTGCCAGCAGTTACACCCTCCAGGCCCACCAAGAGACCCAGTACTTC.

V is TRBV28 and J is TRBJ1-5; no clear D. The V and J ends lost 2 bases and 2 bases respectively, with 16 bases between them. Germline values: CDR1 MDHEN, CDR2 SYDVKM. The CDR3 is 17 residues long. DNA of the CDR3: TGTGCCAGCAGTTTACTGCACGGGATCGGGGGCAATCAGCCCCAGCATTTT. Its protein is CASSLLHGIGGNQPQHF.

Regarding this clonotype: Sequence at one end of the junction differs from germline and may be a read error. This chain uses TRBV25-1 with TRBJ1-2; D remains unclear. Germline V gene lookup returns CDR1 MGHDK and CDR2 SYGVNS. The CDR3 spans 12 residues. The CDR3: CASSEVGLVADF. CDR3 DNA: TGTGCCAGCAGTGAAGTCGGGCTGGTTGCCGACTTC.

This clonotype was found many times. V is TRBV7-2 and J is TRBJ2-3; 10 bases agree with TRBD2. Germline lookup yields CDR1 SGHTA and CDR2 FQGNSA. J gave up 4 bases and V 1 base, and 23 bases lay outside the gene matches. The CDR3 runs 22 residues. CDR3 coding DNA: TGTGCCAGCAGCTTAGAATACGGTGACAGTCCAACTAGCGGGGCCCCCCCAGATACGCAGTATTTT. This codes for CASSLEYGDSPTSGAPPDTQYF.